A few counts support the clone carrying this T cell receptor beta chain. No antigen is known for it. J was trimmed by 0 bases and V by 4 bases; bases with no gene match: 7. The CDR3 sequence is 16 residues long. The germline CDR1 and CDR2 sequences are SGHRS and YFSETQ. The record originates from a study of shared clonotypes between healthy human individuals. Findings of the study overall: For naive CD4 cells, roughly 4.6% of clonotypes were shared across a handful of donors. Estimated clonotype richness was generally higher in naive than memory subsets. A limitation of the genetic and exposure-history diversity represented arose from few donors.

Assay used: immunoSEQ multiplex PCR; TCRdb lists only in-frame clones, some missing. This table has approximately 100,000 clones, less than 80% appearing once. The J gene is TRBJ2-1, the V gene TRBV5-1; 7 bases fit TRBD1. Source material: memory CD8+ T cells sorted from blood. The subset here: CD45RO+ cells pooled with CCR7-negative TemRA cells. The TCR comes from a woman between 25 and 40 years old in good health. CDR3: CASSLRQGSSYNEQFF. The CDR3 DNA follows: TGCGCCAGCAGCCTAAGACAGGGAAGCTCCTACAATGAGCAGTTCTTC.